One and the same sample provided the 22 T cell receptor beta chains below, sequenced in a study of shared clonotypes between healthy human individuals. Naivety among CD8 cells was defined by CD45RO negativity and positive CCR7 selection, thereby excluding terminally differentiated effector memory CD45RA+ cells. The table came from immunoSEQ multiplex PCR; TCRdb's copy has only in-frame clones and leaves some out. The data contain around 600,000 clones, 95% to 98% of them singletons. The sequencing sample was made of naive CD8+ T cells sorted from blood. Receptor source: a man in his thirties or forties in good health.

The J gene is TRBJ2-5, the V gene TRBV7-9; 9 positions match TRBD2. Looked up from germline, CDR1 is SEHNR and CDR2 is FQNEAQ (reference sequence). The CDR3 runs to 16 residues. After removal of 4 bases from V and 3 bases from J, the junction contained 9 bases not matched to a gene. CDR3 nucleotide sequence: TGTGCCAGCAGCTCAGTGGCGGGAGGGATGAAAGAGACCCAGTACTTC. Translating gives CASSSVAGGMKETQYF.

This rearrangement joins TRBV9 to TRBJ2-1; 7 nucleotides agree with TRBD2. Germline V gene sequence: CDR1 SGDLS, CDR2 YYNGEE. The length of the CDR3 is 17 residues. The J segment lost 2 bases and the V segment lost 1 base, leaving 9 bases of the junction unmatched. The CDR3 nucleotides read TGTGCCAGCAGCGTACGGCGACTAGCAGTCCCCTACAATGAGCAGTTCTTC. It yields the protein CASSVRRLAVPYNEQFF.

The chain links TRBV6-5 to TRBJ2-7, with D possibly being TRBD1 (6 bases). Germline CDR1 is MNHEY and CDR2 is SVGAGI. The V gene lost 4 bases and the J gene lost 1 base, with 17 bases spanning the gap. This CDR3 is built from 16 residues. DNA for the CDR3: TGTGCCAGCAGTTCAAGTACGGGACACGGATCCTACGAGCAGTACTTC. Translation: CASSSSTGHGSYEQYF.

Details on this clone: The sample carries other DNA sequences with the same CDR3. This chain connects TRBV28 to TRBJ2-7, with 7 bases lining up with TRBD2. V lost 6 bases and J lost 1; bases outside the gene matches: 3. Germline V gene lookup returns CDR1 MDHEN and CDR2 SYDVKM. CDR3 length: 13 amino acids. The DNA for the CDR3 is TGTGCCAGCAGGAGCGGGGTATCCTACGAGCAGTACTTC. Protein: CASRSGVSYEQYF.

The V and J genes are TRBV14 and TRBJ1-1; D ambiguous. The CDR3 is 13 residues long. Germline CDR1 is SGHDN and CDR2 is FVKESK. Trimming cost V 0 bases and J 8 bases, with 10 bases left between them. The CDR3 reads CASSQDLGAEAFF. CDR3 in DNA: TGTGCCAGCAGCCAAGATTTGGGTGCGGAAGCTTTCTTT.

V gene TRBV2 combines with J gene TRBJ2-7, with TRBD1 as a possible D gene (5 bases). Trimming took off 1 base at V and 2 bases at J, with 12 bases between the two ends. Germline values: CDR1 SNHLY, CDR2 FYNNEI. The CDR3 sequence is 15 residues long. In DNA, the CDR3 is TGTGCCAGCAGTGAAGTTCGTCTAGGGGCCTACGAGCAGTACTTC. Protein sequence: CASSEVRLGAYEQYF.

The V and J genes are TRBV29-1 and TRBJ2-2; D possibly uses TRBD1 or TRBD2 (5 bases each). Germline-derived CDR1 and CDR2 are SQVTM and ANQGSEA. V was shortened by 1 base and J by 4 bases, with 10 bases between the two germline ends. CDR3 size: 14 residues. The CDR3 DNA reads as TGCAGCGTTGAAGGAGGGGCAGGCACCGGGGAGCTGTTTTTT. This encodes CSVEGGAGTGELFF.

The rearrangement uses TRBV18 and TRBJ2-7, with 7 bases matching TRBD2. Trimming removed 5 bases from V and 2 bases from J; junction bases left unmatched: 6. The CDR3 extends over 14 amino acids. The V gene's germline CDR1 is KGHSH and CDR2 LQKENI. The CDR3 coding sequence is TGTGCCAGCTCATCCCGGGAGGCCCCCTACGAGCAGTACTTC. This codes for CASSSREAPYEQYF.

Comments on this clone: The junction shows a germline mismatch at one end, possibly a read error. The chain links TRBV18 to TRBJ2-7, with TRBD2 as a possible D gene (5 bases). CDR3 length equals 14 residues. Germline CDR1 reads KGHSH; CDR2 reads LQKENI. This CDR3 is CASSPYGSGPEFDF. The CDR3 DNA sequence: TGTGCCAGCTCACCCTACGGAAGCGGTCCGGAGTTCGACTTC. The full variable domain, completed using reference TRBV18 and TRBJ2-7, is NAGVMQNPRHLVRRRGQEARLRCSPMKGHSHVYWYRQLPEEGLKFMVYLQKENIIDESGMPKERFSAEFPKEGPSILRIQQVVRGDSAAYFCASSPYGSGPEFDFGPGTRLTVT.

This clone was seen a single time. This chain uses TRBV28 with TRBJ2-7; 7 bases are shared with TRBD1. The V gene's germline CDR1 is MDHEN and CDR2 SYDVKM. The ends lost 6 bases at V and 3 bases at J; junction bases unmatched: 20. This CDR3 has 18 amino acids. The CDR3 protein is CASRRFRGGTATDYEQYF. For the CDR3, the DNA is TGTGCCAGCAGACGTTTTAGAGGGGGCACAGCAACCGACTACGAGCAGTACTTC.

The chain recombines TRBV7-6 with TRBJ1-1; D remains unclear. Germline-derived CDR1 and CDR2 are SGHVS and FNYEAQ. The CDR3 has 14 amino acids. V gave up 1 base and J gave up 0 bases, with 6 bases separating them. CDR3 amino acids: CASSLGRMNTEAFF. Here the CDR3 DNA reads TGTGCCAGCAGCTTAGGTCGGATGAACACTGAAGCTTTCTTT.

This chain joins TRBV4-1 and TRBJ2-1; 8 positions match TRBD2. V trimming: 0 bases; J trimming: 8 bases; junction bases outside the gene matches: 9. Germline V gene data show CDR1 as MGHRA and CDR2 as YSYEKL. The CDR3 length is 16 residues. Here the CDR3 reads CASSQEQGTSLYEQFF. CDR3 in DNA: TGCGCCAGCAGCCAAGAGCAGGGGACTAGTCTTTATGAGCAGTTCTTC.

The CDR3 coding sequence is TGTGCCATCAGCGGAGAAAACTACAATGAGCAGTTCTTC. Translating gives CAISGENYNEQFF. The chain has TRBV10-3 and TRBJ2-1; D unclear. The CDR3 consists of 13 residues. The germline V and J ends were trimmed by 6 bases and 3 bases, with 9 bases remaining between them. Germline CDR1 is ENHRY and CDR2 is SYGVKD.

The V and J genes are TRBV7-2 and TRBJ1-4; D remains ambiguous. Germline V gene data show CDR1 as SGHTA and CDR2 as FQGNSA. This CDR3 contains 15 residues. The V end was cut by 5 bases, the J end by 4 bases, with 14 bases between. In nucleotides, the CDR3 is TGTGCCAGCAGCATAACGGGCCTGGGTAATGAAAAACTGTTTTTT. It is translated as CASSITGLGNEKLFF.

This chain links TRBV29-1 with TRBJ2-1, with TRBD2 as a possible D gene (6 bases). CDR1 and CDR2 (germline): SQVTM, ANQGSEA. V lost 8 bases and J 4 bases, leaving 15 bases between the germline ends. The CDR3 totals 13 residues. The CDR3, as DNA: TGCAGCTTTTGCCCAAGCGGGTACAATGAGCAGTTCTTC. This encodes CSFCPSGYNEQFF.

V and J are TRBV14 and TRBJ2-1; maybe TRBD1 (5 bases). Germline lookup yields CDR1 SGHDN and CDR2 FVKESK. The CDR3 loop spans 14 amino acids. V was pared by 3 bases and J by 8 bases, with 14 bases between. The CDR3 here is CASSQSRVWDEQFF. The CDR3 region has the DNA TGTGCCAGCAGCCAGTCCAGGGTCTGGGATGAGCAGTTCTTC. Full variable domain (remainder filled in from reference TRBV14 and TRBJ2-1): EAGVTQFPSHSVIEKGQTVTLRCDPISGHDNLYWYRRVMGKEIKFLLHFVKESKQDESGMPNNRFLAERTGGTYSTLKVQPAELEDSGVYFCASSQSRVWDEQFFGPGTRLTVL.

The rearrangement joins TRBV4-1 to TRBJ2-7; D tentatively reads TRBD1 or TRBD2 (5 bases each). The germline V and J ends were trimmed by 2 bases and 6 bases, with 14 bases remaining between them. The CDR3 length is 14 residues. In germline, CDR1 is MGHRA, CDR2 YSYEKL. In DNA, the CDR3 is TGCGCCAGCAGCCAACGAGGGGTGCCCGTCGAGCAGTACTTC. This encodes CASSQRGVPVEQYF.

The V and J genes are TRBV6-6 and TRBJ1-5, with 7 nucleotides matching TRBD1. The CDR3 has 15 amino acids. Trimming took 5 bases from V and 1 from J; bases not matched to a gene: 5. Germline values: CDR1 MNHNY, CDR2 SVGAGI (reference sequence). DNA for the CDR3: TGTGCCAGCAGTCAAACAGGGGTAAGCAATCAGCCCCAGCATTTT. Translating gives CASSQTGVSNQPQHF.

The V call is TRBV14, the J call TRBJ2-1, with 7 bases identical to TRBD2. The CDR3 covers 12 residues. From germline, CDR1 is SGHDN and CDR2 FVKESK. The ends lost 4 bases at V and 10 bases at J; junction bases unmatched: 4. In DNA, the CDR3 is TGTGCCAGCAGCCTCGGGACTAACGAGCAGTTCTTC. Translated, it gives CASSLGTNEQFF.

The chain carries TRBV28 and TRBJ1-2, with a possible D match to TRBD1 (5 bases). Deletions cut 7 bases from V and 5 bases from J, with 26 bases between. CDR1 and CDR2 (germline): MDHEN, SYDVKM. This CDR3 region has 17 residues. The CDR3 DNA reads as TGTGCCAGCAAGGGAAGTCGGGCAGGGCGTTATGGTTATGGCTACACCTTC. Translation gives CASKGSRAGRYGYGYTF.

The chain is built from TRBV4-1 and TRBJ2-2; D gene uncertain. V was trimmed by 0 bases and J by 9 bases, leaving 2 bases between them. The CDR3 extends over 11 amino acids. In germline, CDR1 is MGHRA, CDR2 YSYEKL. In DNA, the CDR3 is TGCGCCAGCAGCCAAGAAAGGGAGCTGTTTTTT. This sequence encodes CASSQERELFF.

The CDR3 loop is CASSVGDTYEQYF. The CDR3 DNA reads as TGTGCCAGCAGCGTAGGAGATACCTACGAGCAGTACTTC. The chain uses TRBV9 and TRBJ2-7; D remains unclear. This CDR3 has 13 amino acids. V lost 0 bases to trimming and J lost 2 bases, with 6 bases between them. The V gene's germline CDR1 is SGDLS and CDR2 YYNGEE.